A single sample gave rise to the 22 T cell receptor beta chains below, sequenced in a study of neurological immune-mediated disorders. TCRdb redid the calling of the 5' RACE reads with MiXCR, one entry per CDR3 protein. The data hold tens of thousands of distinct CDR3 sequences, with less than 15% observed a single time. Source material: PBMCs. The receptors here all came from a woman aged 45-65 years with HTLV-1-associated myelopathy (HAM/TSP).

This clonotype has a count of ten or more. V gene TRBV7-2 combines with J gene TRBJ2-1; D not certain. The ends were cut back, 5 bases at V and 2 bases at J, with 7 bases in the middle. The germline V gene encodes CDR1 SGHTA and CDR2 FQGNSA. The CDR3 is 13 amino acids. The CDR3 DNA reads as TGTGCCAGCAGCATTGGAACCTACAATGAGCAGTTCTTC. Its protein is CASSIGTYNEQFF.

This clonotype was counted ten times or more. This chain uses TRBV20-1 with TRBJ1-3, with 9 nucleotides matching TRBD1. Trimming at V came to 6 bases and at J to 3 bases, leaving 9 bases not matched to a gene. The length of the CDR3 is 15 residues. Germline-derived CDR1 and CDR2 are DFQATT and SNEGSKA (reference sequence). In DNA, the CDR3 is TGCAGTGCCCCCGGACAGGGGTTTTTTGGAAACACCATATATTTT. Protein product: CSAPGQGFFGNTIYF.

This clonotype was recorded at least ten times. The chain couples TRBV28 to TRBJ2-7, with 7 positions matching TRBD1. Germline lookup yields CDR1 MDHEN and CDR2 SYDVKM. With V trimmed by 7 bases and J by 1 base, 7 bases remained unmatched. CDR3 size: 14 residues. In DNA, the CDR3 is TGTGCCAGCAAAGGGGCAGGGGGTTCCTACGAGCAGTACTTC. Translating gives CASKGAGGSYEQYF.

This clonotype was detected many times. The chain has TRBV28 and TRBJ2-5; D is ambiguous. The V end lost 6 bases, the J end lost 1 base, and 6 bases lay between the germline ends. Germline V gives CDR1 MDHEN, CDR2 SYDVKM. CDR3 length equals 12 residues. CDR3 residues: CASRKPQETQYF. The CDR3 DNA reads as TGTGCCAGCAGGAAGCCCCAAGAGACCCAGTACTTC.

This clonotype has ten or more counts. DNA of the CDR3: TGTGCCAGCAGCCAAGATCGGGCAGGGGGTTCACCCCTCCACTTT. Its protein is CASSQDRAGGSPLHF. The chain carries TRBV4-2 and TRBJ1-6; 7 nucleotides agree with TRBD1. Germline trimming cut 0 bases from V and 9 bases from J; bases unmatched to any gene: 5. CDR3 length equals 15 residues. CDR1 and CDR2 (germline): LGHNA, YNFKEQ.

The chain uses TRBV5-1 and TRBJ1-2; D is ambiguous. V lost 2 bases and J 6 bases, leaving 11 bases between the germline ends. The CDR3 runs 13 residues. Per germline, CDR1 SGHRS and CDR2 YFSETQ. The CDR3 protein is CASSLTHKHGYTF. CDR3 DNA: TGCGCCAGCAGCTTAACCCACAAACATGGCTACACCTTC.

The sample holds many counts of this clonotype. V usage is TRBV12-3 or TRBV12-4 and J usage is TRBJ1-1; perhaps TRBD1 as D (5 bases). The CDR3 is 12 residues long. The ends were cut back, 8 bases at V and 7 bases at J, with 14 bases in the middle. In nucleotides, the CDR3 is TGTGCCAGCGCAGCGGGGCCCTTTGAAGCTTTCTTT. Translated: CASAAGPFEAFF.

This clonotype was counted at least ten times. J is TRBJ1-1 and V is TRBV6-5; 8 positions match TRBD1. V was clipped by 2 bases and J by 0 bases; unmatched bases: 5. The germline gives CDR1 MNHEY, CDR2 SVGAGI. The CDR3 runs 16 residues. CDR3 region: CASSYAGGSVNTEAFF. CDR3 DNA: TGTGCCAGCAGTTACGCAGGGGGCTCGGTGAACACTGAAGCTTTCTTT.

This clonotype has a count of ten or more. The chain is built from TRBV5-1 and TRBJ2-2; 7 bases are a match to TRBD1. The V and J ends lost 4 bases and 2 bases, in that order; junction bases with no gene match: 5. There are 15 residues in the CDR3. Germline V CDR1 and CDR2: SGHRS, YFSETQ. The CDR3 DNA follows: TGCGCCAGCAGCCCGCGGACAGGAAACACCGGGGAGCTGTTTTTT. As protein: CASSPRTGNTGELFF.

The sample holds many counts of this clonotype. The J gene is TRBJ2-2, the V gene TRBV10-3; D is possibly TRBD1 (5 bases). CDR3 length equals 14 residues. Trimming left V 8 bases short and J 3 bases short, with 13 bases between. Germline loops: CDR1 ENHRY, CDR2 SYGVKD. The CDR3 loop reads CAIATGGDTGELFF. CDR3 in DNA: TGTGCCATCGCCACAGGTGGGGACACCGGGGAGCTGTTTTTT.

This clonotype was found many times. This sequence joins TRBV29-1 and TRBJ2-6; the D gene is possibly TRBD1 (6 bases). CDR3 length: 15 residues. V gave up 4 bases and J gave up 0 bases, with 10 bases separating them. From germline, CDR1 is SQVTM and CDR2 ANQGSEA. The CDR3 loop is CSVADSLSGANVLTF. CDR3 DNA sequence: TGCAGCGTTGCGGACAGCCTCTCTGGGGCCAACGTCCTGACTTTC.

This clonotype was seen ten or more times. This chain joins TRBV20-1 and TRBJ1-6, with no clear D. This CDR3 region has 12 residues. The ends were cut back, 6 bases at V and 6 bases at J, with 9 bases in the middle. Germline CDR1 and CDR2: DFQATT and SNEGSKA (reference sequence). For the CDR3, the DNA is TGCAGTGCGGAGGGATTTAATTCACCCCTCCACTTT. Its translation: CSAEGFNSPLHF.

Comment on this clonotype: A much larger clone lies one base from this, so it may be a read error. In nucleotides, the CDR3 is TGTGCCAGCAGTCTCCAGGGGTTCTATACGCAGTATTTT. It codes for CASSLQGFYTQYF. The chain recombines TRBV6-6 with TRBJ2-3; D perhaps matches TRBD1 (6 bases). Trimming pared 5 bases from V and 7 bases from J, leaving 13 bases between. The CDR3 spans 13 residues. Germline CDR1 and CDR2: MNHNY and SVGAGI (reference sequence).

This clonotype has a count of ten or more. CDR3 in amino acids: CASLGGFNQPQHF. CDR3 sequence (DNA): TGTGCCAGCCTGGGGGGCTTCAATCAGCCCCAGCATTTT. The V call is TRBV2, the J call TRBJ1-5; possibly TRBD1 for D (6 bases). This CDR3 spans 13 amino acids. Between the trimmed V and J ends, which lost 8 bases and 3 bases, there was a span of 11 bases. Germline CDR1 is SNHLY and CDR2 is FYNNEI.

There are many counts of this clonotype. Here the CDR3 reads CAISAKGQGQSPLHF. The CDR3 region has the DNA TGTGCCATCAGTGCTAAGGGACAGGGGCAATCACCCCTCCACTTT. The chain recombines TRBV10-3 with TRBJ1-6, with 10 bases matching TRBD1. J gave up 10 bases and V 4 bases, and 7 bases lay outside the gene matches. The CDR3 contains 15 residues. From germline, CDR1 is ENHRY and CDR2 SYGVKD.

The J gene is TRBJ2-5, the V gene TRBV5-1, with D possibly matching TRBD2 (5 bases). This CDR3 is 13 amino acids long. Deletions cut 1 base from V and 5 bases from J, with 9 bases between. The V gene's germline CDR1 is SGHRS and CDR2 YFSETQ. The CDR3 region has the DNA TGCGCCAGCAGCTTGTTGGGGAGTGAGACCCAGTACTTC. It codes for CASSLLGSETQYF.

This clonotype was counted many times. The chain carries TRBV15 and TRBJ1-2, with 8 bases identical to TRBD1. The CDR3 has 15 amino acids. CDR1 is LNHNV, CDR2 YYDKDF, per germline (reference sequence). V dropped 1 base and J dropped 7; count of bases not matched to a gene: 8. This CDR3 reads CATSRGTGRDSGYTF. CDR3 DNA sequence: TGTGCCACCAGCAGAGGGACAGGGAGGGACTCTGGCTACACCTTC.

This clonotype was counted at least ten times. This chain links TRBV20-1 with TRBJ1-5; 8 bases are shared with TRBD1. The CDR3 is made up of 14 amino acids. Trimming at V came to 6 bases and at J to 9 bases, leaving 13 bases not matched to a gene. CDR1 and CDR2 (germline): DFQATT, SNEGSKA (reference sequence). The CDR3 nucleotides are TGCAGTGCACCGCGACAGGGGTCGCCAGGGCCCCAGCATTTT. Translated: CSAPRQGSPGPQHF.

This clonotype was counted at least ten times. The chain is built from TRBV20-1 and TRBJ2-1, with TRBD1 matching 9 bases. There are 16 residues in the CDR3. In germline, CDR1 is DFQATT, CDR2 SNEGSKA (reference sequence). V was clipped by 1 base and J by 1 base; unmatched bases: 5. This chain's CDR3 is CSARGDGQGSYNEQFF. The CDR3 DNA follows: TGCAGTGCTAGAGGTGATGGACAGGGGTCCTACAATGAGCAGTTCTTC.

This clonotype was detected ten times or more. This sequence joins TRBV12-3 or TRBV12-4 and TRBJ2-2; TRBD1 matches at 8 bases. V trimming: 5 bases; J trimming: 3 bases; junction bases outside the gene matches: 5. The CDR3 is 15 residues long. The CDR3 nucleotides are TGTGCCAGCAGTCCCGGACAGGGCCACACCGGGGAGCTGTTTTTT. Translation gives CASSPGQGHTGELFF.

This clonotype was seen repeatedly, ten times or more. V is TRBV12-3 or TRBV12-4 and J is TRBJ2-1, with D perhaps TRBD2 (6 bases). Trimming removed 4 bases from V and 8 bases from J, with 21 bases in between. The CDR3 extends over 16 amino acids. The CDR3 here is CASSSGVAVLGDEQFF. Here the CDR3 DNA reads TGTGCCAGCAGTTCGGGGGTGGCGGTGTTAGGAGATGAGCAGTTCTTC.

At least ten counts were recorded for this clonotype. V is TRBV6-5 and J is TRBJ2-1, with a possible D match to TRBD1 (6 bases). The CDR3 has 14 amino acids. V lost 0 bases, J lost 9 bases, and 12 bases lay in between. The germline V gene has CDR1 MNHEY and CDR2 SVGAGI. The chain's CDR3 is CASSYSGQTGEQFF. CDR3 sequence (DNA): TGTGCCAGCAGTTACTCCGGACAGACGGGTGAGCAGTTCTTC.